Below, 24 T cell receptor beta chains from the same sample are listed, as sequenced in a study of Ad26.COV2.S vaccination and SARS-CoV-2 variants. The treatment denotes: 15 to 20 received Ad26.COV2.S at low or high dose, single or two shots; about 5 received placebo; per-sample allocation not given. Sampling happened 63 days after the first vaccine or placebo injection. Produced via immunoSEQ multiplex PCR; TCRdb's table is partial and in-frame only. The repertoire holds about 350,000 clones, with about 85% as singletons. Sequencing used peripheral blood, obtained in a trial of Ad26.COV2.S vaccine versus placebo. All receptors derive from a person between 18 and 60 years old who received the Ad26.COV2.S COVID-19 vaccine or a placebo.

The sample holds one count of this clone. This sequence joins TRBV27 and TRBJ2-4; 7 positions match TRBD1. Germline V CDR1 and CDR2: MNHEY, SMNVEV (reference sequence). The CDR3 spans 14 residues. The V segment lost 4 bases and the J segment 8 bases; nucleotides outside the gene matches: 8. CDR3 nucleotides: TGTGCCAGCAGTTCCCTAGGGGGCGCGGACATTCAGTACTTC. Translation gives CASSSLGGADIQYF.

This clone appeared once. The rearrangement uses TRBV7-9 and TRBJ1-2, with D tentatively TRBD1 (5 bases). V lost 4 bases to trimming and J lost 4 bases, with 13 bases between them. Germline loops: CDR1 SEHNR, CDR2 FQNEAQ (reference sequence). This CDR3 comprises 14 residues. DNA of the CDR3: TGTGCCAGCAGCTCCTCGGGACGGCGCTATGGCTACACCTTC. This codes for CASSSSGRRYGYTF.

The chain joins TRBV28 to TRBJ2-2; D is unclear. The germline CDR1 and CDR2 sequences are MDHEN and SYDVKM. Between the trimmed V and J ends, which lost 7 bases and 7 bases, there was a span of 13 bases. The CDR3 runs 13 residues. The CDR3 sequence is CASTPGYFGELFF. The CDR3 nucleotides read TGTGCCAGCACTCCGGGCTACTTCGGGGAGCTGTTTTTT.

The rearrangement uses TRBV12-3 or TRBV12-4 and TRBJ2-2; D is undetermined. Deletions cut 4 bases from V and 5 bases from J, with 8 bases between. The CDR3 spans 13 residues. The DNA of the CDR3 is TGTGCCAGCAGTTCAAGGCGGACCGGGGAGCTGTTTTTT. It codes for CASSSRRTGELFF.

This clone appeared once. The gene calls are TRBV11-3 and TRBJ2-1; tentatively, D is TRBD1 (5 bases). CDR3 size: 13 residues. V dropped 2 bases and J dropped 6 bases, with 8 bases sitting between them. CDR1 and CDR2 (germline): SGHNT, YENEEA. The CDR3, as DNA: TGTGCCAGCAGCTTAAGGGGCCGCAATGAGCAGTTCTTC. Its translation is CASSLRGRNEQFF.

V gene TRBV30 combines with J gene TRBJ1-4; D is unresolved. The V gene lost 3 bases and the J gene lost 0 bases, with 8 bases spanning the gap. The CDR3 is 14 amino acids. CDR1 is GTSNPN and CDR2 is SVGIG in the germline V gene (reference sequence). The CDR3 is CAWRREATNEKLFF. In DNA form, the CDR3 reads TGTGCCTGGAGGCGGGAGGCAACTAATGAAAAACTGTTTTTT.

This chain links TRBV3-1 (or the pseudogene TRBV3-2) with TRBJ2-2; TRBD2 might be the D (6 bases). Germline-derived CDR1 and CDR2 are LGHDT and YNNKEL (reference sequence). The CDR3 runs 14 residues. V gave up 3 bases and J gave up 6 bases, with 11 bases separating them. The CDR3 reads CASSQPRRAGELFF. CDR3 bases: TGTGCCAGCAGCCAGCCTCGGAGGGCCGGGGAGCTGTTTTTT.

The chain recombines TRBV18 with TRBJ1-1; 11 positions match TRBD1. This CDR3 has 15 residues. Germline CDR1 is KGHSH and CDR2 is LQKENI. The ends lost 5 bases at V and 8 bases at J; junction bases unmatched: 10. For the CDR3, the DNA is TGTGCCAGCTCAAACTACCGGGACAGGGGGTTCGAAGCTTTCTTT. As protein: CASSNYRDRGFEAFF.

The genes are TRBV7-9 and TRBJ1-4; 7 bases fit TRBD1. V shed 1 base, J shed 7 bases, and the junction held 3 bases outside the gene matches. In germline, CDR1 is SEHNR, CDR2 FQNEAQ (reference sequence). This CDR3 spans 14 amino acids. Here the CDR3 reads CASSLEAGGEKLFF. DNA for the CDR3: TGTGCCAGCAGCTTAGAGGCAGGGGGTGAAAAACTGTTTTTT.

CDR3 sequence (DNA): TGCGCCAGCAGCCAAGATCTGGGGGCTAGGAATTCACCCCTCCACTTT. As protein: CASSQDLGARNSPLHF. This chain connects TRBV4-3 to TRBJ1-6, with D perhaps matching TRBD1 (6 bases). The CDR3 is 16 amino acids. CDR1 is LGHNA and CDR2 is YSLEER in the germline V gene. Deletions cut 0 bases from V and 7 bases from J, with 13 bases between.

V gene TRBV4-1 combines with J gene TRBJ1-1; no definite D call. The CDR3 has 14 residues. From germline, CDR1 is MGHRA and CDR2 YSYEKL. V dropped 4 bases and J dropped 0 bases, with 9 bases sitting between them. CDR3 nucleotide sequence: TGCGCCAGCAGCCCGTCAGCTATGAACACTGAAGCTTTCTTT. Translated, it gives CASSPSAMNTEAFF.

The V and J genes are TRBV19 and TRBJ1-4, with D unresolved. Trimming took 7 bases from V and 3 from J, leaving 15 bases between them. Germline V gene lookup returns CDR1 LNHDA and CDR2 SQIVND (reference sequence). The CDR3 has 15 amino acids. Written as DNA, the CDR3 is TGTGCCAGTACCCCTCGGGCCTCCTCTAATGAAAAACTGTTTTTT. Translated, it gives CASTPRASSNEKLFF.

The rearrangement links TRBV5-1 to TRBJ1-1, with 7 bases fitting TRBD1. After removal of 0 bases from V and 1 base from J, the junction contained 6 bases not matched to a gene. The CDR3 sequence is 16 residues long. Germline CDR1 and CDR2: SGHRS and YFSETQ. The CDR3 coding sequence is TGCGCCAGCAGCTTGGGACAGGACAGGCCGAACACTGAAGCTTTCTTT. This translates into CASSLGQDRPNTEAFF.

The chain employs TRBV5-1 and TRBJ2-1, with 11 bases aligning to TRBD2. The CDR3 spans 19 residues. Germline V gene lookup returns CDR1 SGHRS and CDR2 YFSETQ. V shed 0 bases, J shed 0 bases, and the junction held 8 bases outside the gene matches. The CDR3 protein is CASSLALAGGKSSYNEQFF. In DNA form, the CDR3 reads TGCGCCAGCAGCTTGGCGCTAGCGGGGGGAAAAAGCTCCTACAATGAGCAGTTCTTC.

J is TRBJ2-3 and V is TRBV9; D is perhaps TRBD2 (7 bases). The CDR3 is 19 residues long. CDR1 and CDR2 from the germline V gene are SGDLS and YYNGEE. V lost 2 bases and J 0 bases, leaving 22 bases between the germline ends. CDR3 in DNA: TGTGCCAGCAGCGTGAGCGTATCGGCGGGGGCAACTAGCACAGATACGCAGTATTTT. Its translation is CASSVSVSAGATSTDTQYF.

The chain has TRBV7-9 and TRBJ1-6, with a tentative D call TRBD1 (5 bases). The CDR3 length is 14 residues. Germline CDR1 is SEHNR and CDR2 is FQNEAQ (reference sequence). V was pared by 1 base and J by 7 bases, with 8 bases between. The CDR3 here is CASSLVQGNSPLHF. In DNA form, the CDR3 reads TGTGCCAGCAGCTTAGTCCAGGGCAATTCACCCCTCCACTTT.

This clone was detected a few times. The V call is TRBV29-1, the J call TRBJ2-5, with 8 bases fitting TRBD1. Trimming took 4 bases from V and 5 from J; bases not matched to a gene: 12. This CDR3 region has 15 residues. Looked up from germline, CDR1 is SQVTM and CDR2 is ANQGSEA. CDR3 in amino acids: CSVVETGAAGETQYF. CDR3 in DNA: TGCAGCGTTGTCGAGACAGGGGCCGCCGGGGAGACCCAGTACTTC.

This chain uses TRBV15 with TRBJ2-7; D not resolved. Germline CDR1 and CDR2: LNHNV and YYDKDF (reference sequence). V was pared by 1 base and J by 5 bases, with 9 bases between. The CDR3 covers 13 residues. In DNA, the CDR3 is TGTGCCACCAGCAGAGGGATTAGTGACGAGCAGTACTTC. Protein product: CATSRGISDEQYF.

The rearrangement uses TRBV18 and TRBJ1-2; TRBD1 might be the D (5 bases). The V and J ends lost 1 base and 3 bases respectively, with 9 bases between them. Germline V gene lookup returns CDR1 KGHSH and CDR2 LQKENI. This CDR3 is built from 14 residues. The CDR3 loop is CASSPRGSDYGYTF. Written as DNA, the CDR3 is TGTGCCAGCTCACCACGGGGGTCTGACTATGGCTACACCTTC. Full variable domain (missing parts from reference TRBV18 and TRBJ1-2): NAGVMQNPRHLVRRRGQEARLRCSPMKGHSHVYWYRQLPEEGLKFMVYLQKENIIDESGMPKERFSAEFPKEGPSILRIQQVVRGDSAAYFCASSPRGSDYGYTFGSGTRLTVV.

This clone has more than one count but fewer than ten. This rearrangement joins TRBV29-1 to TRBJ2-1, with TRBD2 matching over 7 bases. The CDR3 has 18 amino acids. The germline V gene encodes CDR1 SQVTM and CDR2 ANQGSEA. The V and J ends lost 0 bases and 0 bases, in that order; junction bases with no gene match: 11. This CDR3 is CSVEDPWGRGRSYNEQFF. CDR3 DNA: TGCAGCGTTGAAGACCCATGGGGGAGGGGCCGCTCCTACAATGAGCAGTTCTTC.

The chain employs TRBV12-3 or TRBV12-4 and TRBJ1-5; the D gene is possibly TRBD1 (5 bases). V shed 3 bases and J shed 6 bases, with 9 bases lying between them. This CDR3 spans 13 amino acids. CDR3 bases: TGTGCCAGCAGTTTCCAGGGTACTCAGCCCCAGCATTTT. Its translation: CASSFQGTQPQHF.

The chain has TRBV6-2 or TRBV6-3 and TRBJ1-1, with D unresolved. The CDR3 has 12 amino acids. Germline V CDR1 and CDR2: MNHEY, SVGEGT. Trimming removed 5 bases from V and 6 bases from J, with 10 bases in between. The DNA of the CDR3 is TGTGCCAGCAGTCCCCCGGGTCCTGAAGCTTTCTTT. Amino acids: CASSPPGPEAFF.

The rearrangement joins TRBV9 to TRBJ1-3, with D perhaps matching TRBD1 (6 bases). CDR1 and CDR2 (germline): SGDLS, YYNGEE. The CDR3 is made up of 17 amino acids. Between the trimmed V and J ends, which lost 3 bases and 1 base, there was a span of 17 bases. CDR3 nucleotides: TGTGCCAGCAGCGGACCGACAGGTCGTGCTTCTGGAAACACCATATATTTT. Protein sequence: CASSGPTGRASGNTIYF.

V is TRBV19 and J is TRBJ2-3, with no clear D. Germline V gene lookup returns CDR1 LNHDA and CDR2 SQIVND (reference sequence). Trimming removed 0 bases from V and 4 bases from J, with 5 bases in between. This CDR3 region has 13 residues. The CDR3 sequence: CASSIDRADTQYF. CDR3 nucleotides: TGTGCCAGTAGTATAGATCGGGCAGATACGCAGTATTTT.